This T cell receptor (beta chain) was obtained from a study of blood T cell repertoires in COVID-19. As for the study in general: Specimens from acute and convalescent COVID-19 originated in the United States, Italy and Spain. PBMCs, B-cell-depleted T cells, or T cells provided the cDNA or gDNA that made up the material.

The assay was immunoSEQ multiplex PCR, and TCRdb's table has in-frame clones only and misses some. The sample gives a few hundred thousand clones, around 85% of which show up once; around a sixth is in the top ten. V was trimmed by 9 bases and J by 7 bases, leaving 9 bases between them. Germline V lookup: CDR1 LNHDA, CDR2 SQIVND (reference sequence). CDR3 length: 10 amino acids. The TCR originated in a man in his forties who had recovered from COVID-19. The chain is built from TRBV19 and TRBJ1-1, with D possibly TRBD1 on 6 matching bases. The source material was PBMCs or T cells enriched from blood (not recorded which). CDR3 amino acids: CASGQLEAFF. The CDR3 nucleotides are TGTGCCAGCGGACAGCTTGAAGCTTTCTTT.